The sequence of this TCR beta chain was determined in a study of cytomegalovirus exposure and HLA in healthy donors. Overall study findings and caveats: Among CMV-associated TCR beta chains, most appeared HLA-restricted in a later analysis. The study carried out a later analysis of TCR beta sequences. It associated 15,000 to 20,000 of them with specific HLA alleles at a false discovery rate of 0.05.

Primers for the PCR totalled 60 Vbeta and 13 Jbeta. Here immunoSEQ multiplex PCR was the method, and the copy in TCRdb shows in-frame clones only, minus some. The data show more than 110,000 clones, with roughly three quarters seen just once and 1.5% to 2% held by the top ten. A note on this clone: No antigen is known for it.

Germline V gene data show CDR1 as LNHNV and CDR2 as YYDKDF (reference sequence). Trimming pared 0 bases from V and 5 bases from J, leaving 13 bases between. This CDR3 contains 15 residues. The sample was PBMCs. The receptor comes from a woman aged 25 to 39 in good health and CMV-seronegative. The gene calls are TRBV15 and TRBJ2-5, with D unresolved. The CDR3: CATSRDRSSRETQYF. CDR3 nucleotides: TGTGCCACCAGCAGAGATAGGAGCTCACGGGAGACCCAGTACTTC.